This T cell receptor (beta chain) was identified in a study of post-analysis software for immune sequencing data. Study-wide points: F measure showed strong co-clustering of same-batch samples. Patients had higher frequencies than controls of about five TRBV segments, including TRBV5-6, TRBV5-1 and TRBV20-1. Significantly decreased normalized Chao1 diversity was recorded for multiple sclerosis patients relative to controls.

This clonotype was counted a few times. Its cognate antigen is unknown. Researchers reported that TCR beta cDNA libraries carried unique molecular identifiers. TCRdb independently ran MiXCR on the PCR reads; one entry per CDR3 protein. The sample has roughly 540,000 distinct CDR3 sequences; around 34% are singletons. Germline loops: CDR1 LNHDA, CDR2 SQIVND (reference sequence). The CDR3 length is 18 residues. Trimming shortened V by 0 bases and J by 0 bases, and 15 bases separated the two germline ends. V usage is TRBV19 and J usage is TRBJ2-1, with D possibly being TRBD2 (6 bases). Material for sequencing was blood. The source of this sequence is a girl younger than 18 with multiple sclerosis. CDR3 bases: TGTGCCAGTAGTATAGAGGGTCCCGGGACTGGCTCCTACAATGAGCAGTTCTTC. This encodes CASSIEGPGTGSYNEQFF.